The rows below give T cell receptor beta chains drawn from one sample of a study of CD8+ T cells in alopecia areata. Profiling relied on immunoSEQ multiplex PCR, and the TCRdb table lists in-frame clones only, not all of them. The table has under 15,000 clones, roughly 57% seen once. The sample consisted of skin. All receptors come from a human donor with alopecia areata. Both conserved end residues are part of each CDR3.

v_call: TRBV2
cdr3_length: 13
cdr3_aa: CASRDLGGTEAFF

v_call: TRBV7-9
cdr3_length: 13
cdr3_aa: CASSLEGDREEFF

v_call: TRBV6-6
cdr3_length: 12
cdr3_aa: CASSYMGETQYF

v_call: TRBV7-9
cdr3_length: 14
cdr3_aa: CASSLAPEGTEAFF

v_call: TRBV29-1
cdr3_length: 14
cdr3_aa: CSGDSGRRTDTQYF

v_call: TRBV7-8
cdr3_length: 14
cdr3_aa: CASSPSLIYNEQFF

v_call: TRBV28
cdr3_length: 15
cdr3_aa: CASRLAGMNTGELFF

v_call: TRBV5-6
cdr3_length: 12
cdr3_aa: CASSSQGYIQYF

v_call: TRBV5-6
cdr3_length: 15
cdr3_aa: CASSTGQGLGDTQYF

v_call: TRBV5-1
cdr3_length: 16
cdr3_aa: CASSLPGQAFADTQYF

v_call: TRBV4-2
cdr3_length: 16
cdr3_aa: CASSQWGRDRGTEAFF

v_call: TRBV5-1
cdr3_length: 13
cdr3_aa: CASGTYTDNEQFF

v_call: TRBV9
cdr3_length: 17
cdr3_aa: CASSVGPRGQVNSPLHF

v_call: TRBV7-2
cdr3_length: 14
cdr3_aa: CASSLAQGPYEQYF

v_call: TRBV11-2
cdr3_length: 16
cdr3_aa: CASSFRTRLGTDTQYF

v_call: TRBV19
cdr3_length: 13
cdr3_aa: CASSGIGYNEQFF

v_call: TRBV4-3
cdr3_length: 15
cdr3_aa: CASSQDLSGSYEQYF

v_call: TRBV7-9
cdr3_length: 17
cdr3_aa: CASSLVSGTANTGELFF

v_call: TRBV6-5
cdr3_length: 15
cdr3_aa: CASSYRDRDNQPQHF

v_call: TRBV27
cdr3_length: 13
cdr3_aa: CASSFGSNTEAFF

v_call: TRBV19
cdr3_length: 12
cdr3_aa: CASSPFGNEQFF

v_call: TRBV21-1
cdr3_length: 14
cdr3_aa: CASSDQCPGDTIYF

v_call: TRBV6-1
cdr3_length: 14
cdr3_aa: CASSWGASQDTQYF

v_call: TRBV11-2
cdr3_length: 14
cdr3_aa: CASSLVGTSGVQYF

v_call: TRBV18
cdr3_length: 13
cdr3_aa: CASSPPPRDGYTF

v_call: TRBV29-1
cdr3_length: 14
cdr3_aa: CSVAQGIGGDTQYF

v_call: TRBV4-1
cdr3_length: 14
cdr3_aa: CASSRERNLGKLFF

v_call: TRBV7-9
cdr3_length: 13
cdr3_aa: CASSWADSYEQYF

v_call: TRBV30
cdr3_length: 14
cdr3_aa: CAWSPQSGTREQFF

v_call: TRBV2
cdr3_length: 13
cdr3_aa: CASSRDSSGAQYF

v_call: TRBV27
cdr3_length: 17
cdr3_aa: CASSVRQGENGKNIQYF

v_call: TRBV2
cdr3_length: 15
cdr3_aa: CASSEVGGPYNEQFF